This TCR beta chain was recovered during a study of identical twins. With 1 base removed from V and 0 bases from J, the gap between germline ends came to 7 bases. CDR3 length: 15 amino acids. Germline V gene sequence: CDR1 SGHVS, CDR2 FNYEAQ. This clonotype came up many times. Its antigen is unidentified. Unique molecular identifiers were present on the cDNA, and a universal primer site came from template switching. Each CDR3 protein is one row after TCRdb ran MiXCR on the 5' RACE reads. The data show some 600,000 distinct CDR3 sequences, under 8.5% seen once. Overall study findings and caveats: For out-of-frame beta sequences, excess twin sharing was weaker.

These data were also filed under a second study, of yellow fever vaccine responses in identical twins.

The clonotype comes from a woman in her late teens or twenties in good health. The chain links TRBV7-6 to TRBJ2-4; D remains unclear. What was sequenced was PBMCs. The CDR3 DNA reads TGTGCCAGCAGCTTAGGTGGTCTAGCCAAAAACATTCAGTACTTC. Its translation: CASSLGGLAKNIQYF. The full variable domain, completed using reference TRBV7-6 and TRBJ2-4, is GAGVSQSPRYKVTKRGQDVALRCDPISGHVSLYWYRQALGQGPEFLTYFNYEAQQDKSGLPNDRFSAERPEGSISTLTIQRTEQRDSAMYRCASSLGGLAKNIQYFGAGTRLSVL.